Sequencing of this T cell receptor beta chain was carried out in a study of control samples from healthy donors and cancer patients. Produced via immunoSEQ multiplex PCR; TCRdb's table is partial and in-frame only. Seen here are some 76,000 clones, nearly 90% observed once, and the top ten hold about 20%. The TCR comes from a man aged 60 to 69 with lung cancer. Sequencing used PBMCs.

Here the CDR3 reads CASSVGGAMNTEAFF. The CDR3 bases are TGTGCCAGCAGCGTCGGAGGGGCGATGAACACTGAAGCTTTCTTT. The chain links TRBV9 to TRBJ1-1; maybe TRBD1 (5 bases). Trimming removed 2 bases from V and 0 bases from J, with 11 bases in between. Germline V lookup: CDR1 SGDLS, CDR2 YYNGEE. The CDR3 is 15 amino acids.